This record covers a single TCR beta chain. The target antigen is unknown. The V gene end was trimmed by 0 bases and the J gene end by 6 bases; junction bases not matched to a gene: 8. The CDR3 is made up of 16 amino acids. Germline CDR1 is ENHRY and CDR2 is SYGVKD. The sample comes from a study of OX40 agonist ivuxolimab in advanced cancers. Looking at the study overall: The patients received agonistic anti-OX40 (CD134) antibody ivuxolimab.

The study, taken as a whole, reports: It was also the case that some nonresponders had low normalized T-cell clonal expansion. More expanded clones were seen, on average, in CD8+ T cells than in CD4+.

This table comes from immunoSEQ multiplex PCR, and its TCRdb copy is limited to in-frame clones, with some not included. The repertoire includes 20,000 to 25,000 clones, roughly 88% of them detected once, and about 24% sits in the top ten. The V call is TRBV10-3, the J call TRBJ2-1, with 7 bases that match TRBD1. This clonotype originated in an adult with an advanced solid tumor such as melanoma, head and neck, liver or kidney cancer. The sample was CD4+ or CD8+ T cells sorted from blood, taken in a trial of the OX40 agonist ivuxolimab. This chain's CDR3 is CAISESLRSGGNEQFF. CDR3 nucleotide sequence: TGTGCCATCAGTGAGTCCTTGCGGTCAGGGGGCAATGAGCAGTTCTTC.